These 26 T cell receptor beta chains were sequenced from one sample in a study of blood T cell repertoires in COVID-19 (dated by TCRdb to between 2020 and 2021). The receptor library was made with the immunoSEQ multiplex PCR assay. Entries here come from immuneACCESS through TCRdb and include only in-frame sequences with V and J called. Some clones fail to appear in such tables; in the studies checked, an unresolved V gene covers under half of the shortfall, and the cause of the remainder is unknown. Counted in this sample were over 130,000 clones; 80% to 85% of them appeared once. The top ten clonotypes cover 7% to 9.5% of the sample. Sequences were obtained from peripheral blood. The receptors were gathered from a man aged 25 to 45 with COVID-19, enrolled during active disease.

The chain has TRBV4-3 and TRBJ2-2, with D uncertain. The CDR3 runs to 15 residues. Germline CDR1 reads LGHNA; CDR2 reads YSLEER. The V and J ends lost 4 bases and 0 bases respectively, with 9 bases between them. The DNA for the CDR3 is TGCGCCAGCAGCCGCTCGACTTCGAACACCGGGGAGCTGTTTTTT. Translated: CASSRSTSNTGELFF.

This clone was seen once. The chain has TRBV7-9 and TRBJ2-7; D is unclear. V was pared by 11 bases and J by 4 bases, with 12 bases between. The CDR3 runs 11 residues. Germline CDR1 SEHNR, CDR2 FQNEAQ (reference sequence). The CDR3 bases are TGTGCCTCCTCGCGCGAATACGAGCAGTACTTC. It codes for CASSREYEQYF.

V usage is TRBV11-2 and J usage is TRBJ1-1, with D hard to call. Germline CDR1 reads SGHAT; CDR2 reads FQNNGV. V was shortened by 2 bases and J by 11 bases, with 15 bases between the two germline ends. The length of the CDR3 is 13 residues. The CDR3, as DNA: TGTGCCAGCAGCTTATTTGAAAGGGAGATGGCTTTCTTT. It codes for CASSLFEREMAFF.

V gene TRBV2 combines with J gene TRBJ2-7; TRBD1 might be the D (6 bases). V lost 5 bases and J 3 bases, leaving 17 bases between the germline ends. This CDR3 is 15 amino acids long. CDR1 is SNHLY, CDR2 FYNNEI, per germline. This chain's CDR3 is CASSSQRGYRYEQYF. The DNA of the CDR3 is TGTGCCAGCAGTTCACAAAGGGGGTATCGCTACGAGCAGTACTTC. Full variable domain (remainder filled in from reference TRBV2 and TRBJ2-7): EPEVTQTPSHQVTQMGQEVILRCVPISNHLYFYWYRQILGQKVEFLVSFYNNEISEKSEIFDDQFSVERPDGSNFTLKIRSTKLEDSAMYFCASSSQRGYRYEQYFGPGTRLTVT.

The genes are TRBV2 and TRBJ2-3; D is unresolved. The CDR3 has 13 residues. The V and J ends lost 5 bases and 0 bases respectively, with 6 bases between them. Germline values: CDR1 SNHLY, CDR2 FYNNEI. CDR3 protein: CASSYYSTDTQYF. The DNA of the CDR3 is TGTGCCAGCAGTTACTACAGCACAGATACGCAGTATTTT.

A few counts support this clone. The gene calls are TRBV5-6 and TRBJ2-1; the match to TRBD2 covers 8 bases. J lost 7 bases, V lost 0 bases, and 9 bases had no gene match. The CDR3 runs to 16 residues. CDR1 is SGHDT, CDR2 YYEEEE, per germline. The CDR3 loop reads CASSLAGRAGRNEQFF. The CDR3 DNA sequence: TGTGCCAGCAGCTTGGCCGGGAGGGCCGGTAGGAATGAGCAGTTCTTC.

The V call is TRBV11-2, the J call TRBJ2-3; TRBD2 agrees at 9 bases. The V segment lost 2 bases and the J segment 6 bases; nucleotides outside the gene matches: 6. There are 15 residues in the CDR3. Germline V gives CDR1 SGHAT, CDR2 FQNNGV. This CDR3 is CASSLTGGGADTQYF. The CDR3 DNA follows: TGTGCCAGCAGCTTAACAGGCGGGGGGGCGGATACGCAGTATTTT.

The rearrangement uses TRBV4-1 and TRBJ2-7; 10 positions match TRBD2. Germline CDR1 is MGHRA and CDR2 is YSYEKL. J gave up 7 bases and V 6 bases, and 12 bases lay outside the gene matches. The CDR3 has 15 residues. DNA for the CDR3: TGCGCCAGCAGGGCTACTAGCGGGGCTAAGAAAGAGCAGTACTTC. This codes for CASRATSGAKKEQYF.

The V call is TRBV5-6, the J call TRBJ2-7, with TRBD1 as a possible D gene (6 bases). There are 12 residues in the CDR3. Trimming stripped 2 bases from V and 4 bases from J, with 7 bases between. Germline V lookup: CDR1 SGHDT, CDR2 YYEEEE. This chain's CDR3 is CASSLGQYEQYF. The CDR3 bases are TGTGCCAGCAGCTTAGGACAGTACGAGCAGTACTTC.

This chain connects TRBV10-1 to TRBJ2-2; D not certain. The CDR3 covers 13 residues. Germline loops: CDR1 WNHNN, CDR2 SYGVQD (reference sequence). Trimming stripped 10 bases from V and 4 bases from J, with 13 bases between. The CDR3 bases are TGCGCCACCTCAGCGTCGGGCACCGGGGAGCTGTTTTTT. Its translation: CATSASGTGELFF.

J is TRBJ2-2 and V is TRBV5-1; 10 bases are shared with TRBD1. Germline trimming cut 5 bases from V and 6 bases from J; bases unmatched to any gene: 7. This CDR3 spans 15 amino acids. Germline V CDR1 and CDR2: SGHRS, YFSETQ. CDR3 in amino acids: CASRRKTGGPGELFF. For the CDR3, the DNA is TGCGCCAGCAGACGAAAGACAGGGGGCCCCGGGGAGCTGTTTTTT.

In nucleotides, the CDR3 is TGTGCCAGCTCTCTAACTGGACAGGGCGGGACTGAAGCTTTCTTT. It codes for CASSLTGQGGTEAFF. V is TRBV27 and J is TRBJ1-1; TRBD1 matches at 8 bases. With V trimmed by 8 bases and J by 5 bases, 13 bases remained unmatched. CDR1 and CDR2 from the germline V gene are MNHEY and SMNVEV (reference sequence). The CDR3 length is 15 residues.

CDR3 loop: CASSWTPENTEAFF. CDR3 bases: TGTGCCAGCAGCTGGACACCGGAGAACACTGAAGCTTTCTTT. The chain recombines TRBV28 with TRBJ1-1; D possibly corresponds to TRBD1 (5 bases). V was trimmed by 6 bases and J by 1 base, leaving 12 bases between them. Per germline, CDR1 MDHEN and CDR2 SYDVKM. This CDR3 is 14 amino acids long.

V usage is TRBV11-2 and J usage is TRBJ2-1, with a tentative D call TRBD1 (5 bases). Trimming removed 1 base at V and 7 bases at J, with 17 bases between. This CDR3 comprises 16 residues. The V gene's germline CDR1 is SGHAT and CDR2 FQNNGV. The CDR3 sequence is CASSLGSSGSVNEQFF. The CDR3, as DNA: TGTGCCAGCAGCTTAGGTTCGTCAGGGTCCGTTAATGAGCAGTTCTTC.

This chain uses TRBV6-5 with TRBJ2-3; 8 bases line up with TRBD2. Germline V gene lookup returns CDR1 MNHEY and CDR2 SVGAGI. V trimming: 8 bases; J trimming: 4 bases; junction bases outside the gene matches: 5. This CDR3 has 13 residues. In nucleotides, the CDR3 is TGTGCCAGCGGGGGGACTAGTGCAGATACGCAGTATTTT. Translating gives CASGGTSADTQYF.

The V gene is TRBV7-3, the J gene TRBJ2-1; 9 bases are a match to TRBD2. The CDR3 has 16 amino acids. Looked up from germline, CDR1 is SGHTA and CDR2 is FQGTGA. V trimming: 0 bases; J trimming: 3 bases; junction bases outside the gene matches: 3. As DNA, the CDR3 is TGTGCCAGCAGCTTAACTAGCGGGAGTGGCTACAATGAGCAGTTCTTC. It yields the protein CASSLTSGSGYNEQFF. Supplemented by reference TRBV7-3 and TRBJ2-1, the full variable domain reads GAGVSQTPSNKVTEKGKYVELRCDPISGHTALYWYRQSLGQGPEFLIYFQGTGAADDSGLPNDRFFAVRPEGSVSTLKIQRTERGDSAVYLCASSLTSGSGYNEQFFGPGTRLTVL.

V is TRBV7-2 and J is TRBJ2-7, with 10 bases aligning to TRBD2. Germline CDR1 SGHTA, CDR2 FQGNSA. The ends lost 6 bases at V and 3 bases at J; junction bases unmatched: 14. The CDR3 length is 17 residues. The CDR3 reads CASRGGTSATLGYEQYF. In DNA form, the CDR3 reads TGTGCCAGCAGAGGGGGGACTAGCGCTACACTCGGCTACGAGCAGTACTTC.

This chain connects TRBV21-1 to TRBJ2-7; TRBD2, as called in the table, went unchecked against the DNA. TRBV21-1 has pseudogene status. CDR3 length equals 17 residues. CDR3 in DNA: TGTGCCAGCAGCACCCTCTCAAGGCTAGCGATTACCTACGAGCAGTACTTC. Translated: CASSTLSRLAITYEQYF.

This clone was recorded once. The rearrangement joins TRBV15 to TRBJ2-3, with 7 bases that match TRBD2. The germline V gene encodes CDR1 LNHNV and CDR2 YYDKDF (reference sequence). V lost 0 bases, J lost 3 bases, and 9 bases stayed unmatched. The CDR3 covers 17 residues. The CDR3 DNA sequence: TGTGCCACCAGCAGAGAGGTAGCGGGCGTTGGTACAGATACGCAGTATTTT. Its translation is CATSREVAGVGTDTQYF.

The CDR3 spells CASSLGLAGWLNEQFF. The CDR3 coding sequence is TGTGCCAGCAGCTTAGGACTAGCGGGATGGCTAAATGAGCAGTTCTTC. The rearrangement links TRBV7-6 to TRBJ2-1, with TRBD2 matching 11 bases. The V segment lost 1 base and the J segment 7 bases; nucleotides outside the gene matches: 6. The germline gives CDR1 SGHVS, CDR2 FNYEAQ. This CDR3 comprises 16 residues.

J is TRBJ2-3 and V is TRBV29-1; D unclear. V shed 6 bases and J shed 0 bases, with 10 bases lying between them. The CDR3 covers 13 residues. CDR1 SQVTM and CDR2 ANQGSEA come from the germline V gene. The CDR3: CSVVQTSTDTQYF. The CDR3, as DNA: TGCAGCGTGGTTCAGACTAGCACAGATACGCAGTATTTT.

The chain couples TRBV6-5 to TRBJ2-6; D unclear. Trimming stripped 4 bases from V and 3 bases from J, with 7 bases between. The germline gives CDR1 MNHEY, CDR2 SVGAGI. This CDR3 is built from 14 residues. Here the CDR3 reads CASSSMSGANVLTF. The CDR3 DNA is TGTGCCAGCAGTTCCATGAGTGGGGCCAACGTCCTGACTTTC.

The chain carries TRBV5-1 and TRBJ2-7; D perhaps matches TRBD1 (7 bases). The CDR3 runs to 14 residues. V shed 4 bases and J shed 3 bases, with 14 bases lying between them. CDR1 and CDR2 from the germline V gene are SGHRS and YFSETQ. The CDR3 spells CASSPGGTVYEQYF. The CDR3 nucleotides are TGCGCCAGCAGCCCGGGCGGGACAGTCTACGAGCAGTACTTC.

V is TRBV21-1 and J is TRBJ2-7; TRBD1 is the table's D call, not checked against the DNA. TRBV21-1 is a pseudogene locus. This CDR3 comprises 20 residues. Here the CDR3 DNA reads TGTGCCAGCAGCAAAGAGGGGCCCACAGGGGACTCCGCGTTAGCCTACGAGCAGTACTTC. Protein: CASSKEGPTGDSALAYEQYF.

The chain employs TRBV7-3 and TRBJ2-2; perhaps TRBD2 as D (6 bases). Germline CDR1 is SGHTA and CDR2 is FQGTGA. Trimming took 8 bases from V and 1 from J, leaving 17 bases between them. This CDR3 is built from 16 residues. CDR3 in amino acids: CASLDWRDQNTGELFF. For the CDR3, the DNA is TGTGCCAGCCTAGACTGGAGGGACCAGAACACCGGGGAGCTGTTTTTT. The full variable domain, in which reference TRBV7-3 and TRBJ2-2 provide the parts outside the CDR3, is GAGVSQTPSNKVTEKGKYVELRCDPISGHTALYWYRQSLGQGPEFLIYFQGTGAADDSGLPNDRFFAVRPEGSVSTLKIQRTERGDSAVYLCASLDWRDQNTGELFFGEGSRLTVL.

The chain has TRBV6-5 and TRBJ2-7, with 7 bases that match TRBD1. The CDR3 is made up of 14 amino acids. Per the germline V gene, CDR1 is MNHEY and CDR2 is SVGAGI. The V segment lost 6 bases and the J segment 4 bases; nucleotides outside the gene matches: 9. This CDR3 is CASRLQGSRYEQYF. The CDR3 DNA reads TGTGCCAGCAGGCTACAGGGGTCTAGATACGAGCAGTACTTC.